This TCR beta chain appears in the sequencing data of a study of T cell changes during pregnancy in multiple sclerosis. TCRdb's copy holds only in-frame clones and misses some; the assay was immunoSEQ multiplex PCR. The table shows 90,000 or so clones, with over 85% occurring only once. V shed 5 bases, J shed 4 bases, and the junction held 11 bases outside the gene matches. This CDR3 has 17 residues. Germline V gives CDR1 SGHVS, CDR2 FQNEAQ. The clonotype was recovered from a female donor in good health, enrolled as a control in a pregnancy study. The chain joins TRBV7-8 to TRBJ2-2; TRBD2 aligns across 9 bases. Material: peripheral blood, obtained after pregnancy. The CDR3 nucleotides read TGTGCCAGCAGCCCCCAGCTAGCGGGGCACTCCACCGGGGAGCTGTTTTTT. Translated, it gives CASSPQLAGHSTGELFF.